The 4 T cell receptor beta chains below were found in one sample sequenced in a study of shared clonotypes between healthy human individuals. The data were produced by immunoSEQ multiplex PCR, yet TCRdb's version contains in-frame clones alone and is incomplete. The sample lists around 2.5 million clones; approximately 93% were seen once. The source material was naive CD4+ T cells from PBMCs. As for subset: CD45RA+ positively selected. The receptor source for this set is a man between 18 and 35 years old in good health. Some clones in this sample may be carry-over from other donors' samples.

The chain joins TRBV5-1 to TRBJ2-7; perhaps TRBD2 as D (5 bases). There are 16 residues in the CDR3. Per the germline V gene, CDR1 is SGHRS and CDR2 is YFSETQ. V lost 0 bases and J lost 0, with 13 bases in between. The CDR3 sequence is CASSLGTPNFSYEQYF. DNA of the CDR3: TGCGCCAGCAGCTTGGGGACTCCCAACTTCTCCTACGAGCAGTACTTC.

The rearrangement joins TRBV5-1 to TRBJ2-7; 11 bases line up with TRBD2. Germline lookup yields CDR1 SGHRS and CDR2 YFSETQ. Trimming removed 0 bases from V and 4 bases from J; junction bases left unmatched: 3. The length of the CDR3 is 15 residues. The CDR3 DNA sequence: TGCGCCAGCAGCTTGGGACTAGCGGGAAGGTACGAGCAGTACTTC. It translates to CASSLGLAGRYEQYF.

V gene TRBV7-3 combines with J gene TRBJ1-1; D perhaps matches TRBD1 (5 bases). CDR1 is SGHTA, CDR2 FQGTGA, per germline. Trimming shortened V by 5 bases and J by 7 bases, and 8 bases separated the two germline ends. The CDR3 spans 11 residues. The chain's CDR3 is CASSPGGEAFF. The CDR3 DNA sequence: TGTGCCAGCAGCCCCGGGGGTGAAGCTTTCTTT.

The chain links TRBV2 to TRBJ2-1, with D perhaps matching TRBD2 (6 bases). Germline lookup yields CDR1 SNHLY and CDR2 FYNNEI. V was trimmed by 6 bases and J by 0 bases, leaving 15 bases between them. The CDR3 contains 16 residues. The CDR3 coding sequence is TGTGCCAGCAGATTGACCGGGCGGGGCTCCTACAATGAGCAGTTCTTC. This encodes CASRLTGRGSYNEQFF.